Presented here are 24 T cell receptor beta chains from one specimen sequenced in a study of blood T cell repertoires in COVID-19. Measured with immunoSEQ multiplex PCR; TCRdb has only the in-frame clones, and not every one. The sample has about 44,000 clones; 80% to 90% are singletons. Input material: peripheral blood. The receptors were sampled from a man in his 70s with active COVID-19.

The rearrangement links TRBV2 to TRBJ1-3, with D possibly TRBD1 on 6 matching bases. Looked up from germline, CDR1 is SNHLY and CDR2 is FYNNEI. Trimming removed 5 bases at V and 1 base at J, with 9 bases between. CDR3 length equals 14 residues. CDR3 coding DNA: TGTGCCAGCAGTCAACAGGGATCTGGAAACACCATATATTTT. Translated: CASSQQGSGNTIYF.

This chain connects TRBV6-5 to TRBJ2-1; D gene unclear. There are 11 residues in the CDR3. CDR1 is MNHEY and CDR2 is SVGAGI in the germline V gene. V lost 2 bases and J 10 bases, leaving 6 bases between the germline ends. The CDR3 coding sequence is TGTGCCAGCAGTTACCGCGAGGAGCAGTTCTTC. It is translated as CASSYREEQFF.

The chain combines TRBV25-1 with TRBJ1-1; D call uncertain. The germline gives CDR1 MGHDK, CDR2 SYGVNS. The CDR3 loop spans 13 amino acids. V shed 5 bases and J shed 1 base, with 8 bases lying between them. The CDR3 spells CASSRSGNTEAFF. CDR3 DNA sequence: TGTGCCAGCAGTAGGTCAGGGAACACTGAAGCTTTCTTT.

The rearrangement uses TRBV27 and TRBJ1-1; D is uncertain. V was pared by 5 bases and J by 6 bases, with 16 bases between. CDR3 length: 14 residues. Per the germline V gene, CDR1 is MNHEY and CDR2 is SMNVEV (reference sequence). CDR3 loop: CASSLEEGLAEAFF. Here the CDR3 DNA reads TGTGCCAGCAGTCTAGAGGAGGGTTTGGCTGAAGCTTTCTTT.

V gene TRBV10-1 combines with J gene TRBJ2-7, with a possible D match to TRBD2 (6 bases). Germline V gene lookup returns CDR1 WNHNN and CDR2 SYGVQD (reference sequence). The V end lost 5 bases, the J end lost 4 bases, and 12 bases lay between the germline ends. The CDR3 loop spans 13 amino acids. CDR3 loop: CASSWDGTYEQYF. The CDR3 nucleotides are TGCGCCAGCAGTTGGGACGGGACTTACGAGCAGTACTTC.

The V and J genes are TRBV7-6 and TRBJ2-7, with D possibly TRBD2 on 7 matching bases. The CDR3 runs 14 residues. The V end lost 5 bases, the J end lost 5 bases, and 16 bases lay between the germline ends. Looked up from germline, CDR1 is SGHVS and CDR2 is FNYEAQ. The CDR3 spells CASSLAPGGDEQYF. Written as DNA, the CDR3 is TGTGCCAGCAGCCTGGCGCCGGGGGGCGACGAGCAGTACTTC.

This chain connects TRBV5-1 to TRBJ2-7; 8 bases are shared with TRBD2. The CDR3 runs to 15 residues. Per the germline V gene, CDR1 is SGHRS and CDR2 is YFSETQ. Trimming at V came to 2 bases and at J to 3 bases, leaving 7 bases not matched to a gene. CDR3 residues: CASSFGPTSGYEQYF. Written as DNA, the CDR3 is TGCGCCAGCAGCTTTGGGCCTACTAGCGGCTACGAGCAGTACTTC.

This clone was seen a single time. The rearrangement links TRBV6-5 to TRBJ1-2, with D uncertain. Germline CDR1 is MNHEY and CDR2 is SVGAGI. The CDR3 sequence is 15 residues long. The germline V and J ends were trimmed by 6 bases and 4 bases, with 18 bases remaining between them. CDR3 amino acids: CASSPRRKTLYGYTF. DNA of the CDR3: TGTGCCAGCAGCCCGAGAAGAAAAACGCTCTATGGCTACACCTTC.

This clone was seen just once. The chain has TRBV12-3 or TRBV12-4 and TRBJ2-7; TRBD1 agrees at 10 bases. The CDR3 extends over 13 amino acids. J was trimmed by 4 bases and V by 5 bases; bases with no gene match: 2. CDR3 nucleotide sequence: TGTGCCAGCAGTCGGGACAGGGGTTACGAGCAGTACTTC. Its translation is CASSRDRGYEQYF.

The gene calls are TRBV7-2 and TRBJ2-3, with 10 nucleotides matching TRBD2. The CDR3 covers 15 residues. Germline CDR1 reads SGHTA; CDR2 reads FQGNSA. V was pared by 5 bases and J by 4 bases, with 6 bases of the junction left unmatched. The DNA of the CDR3 is TGTGCCAGCAGCCCGAGCGGGGGGGCCCCAGATACGCAGTATTTT. Amino acid sequence: CASSPSGGAPDTQYF.

The V and J genes are TRBV19 and TRBJ2-2, with 7 bases lining up with TRBD1. The V and J ends lost 6 bases and 6 bases, in that order; junction bases with no gene match: 7. Germline loops: CDR1 LNHDA, CDR2 SQIVND (reference sequence). CDR3 length equals 14 residues. CDR3 residues: CASRTTGAAGELFF. CDR3 DNA sequence: TGTGCCAGTAGAACAACAGGGGCCGCCGGGGAGCTGTTTTTT.

This clone has a single count. The gene calls are TRBV5-1 and TRBJ2-5; 8 positions agree with TRBD1. Germline V gene data show CDR1 as SGHRS and CDR2 as YFSETQ. Trimming took 7 bases from V and 5 from J; bases not matched to a gene: 10. There are 14 residues in the CDR3. This CDR3 is CASSTGENLETQYF. CDR3 sequence (DNA): TGCGCCAGCTCGACAGGGGAGAATTTGGAGACCCAGTACTTC.

The chain couples TRBV5-4 to TRBJ1-6; D is unresolved. Trimming cost V 2 bases and J 7 bases, with 7 bases left between them. The CDR3 runs 13 residues. CDR1 and CDR2 from the germline V gene are SGHNT and YYREEE (reference sequence). This CDR3 is CASSLIRNSPLHF. CDR3 in DNA: TGTGCCAGCAGCTTAATCAGGAATTCACCCCTCCACTTT.

This clone was seen a single time. The J gene is TRBJ1-2, the V gene TRBV12-3 or TRBV12-4; D perhaps matches TRBD1 (6 bases). Trimming pared 4 bases from V and 8 bases from J, leaving 14 bases between. CDR3 length equals 13 residues. The DNA of the CDR3 is TGTGCCAGCAGTTCCCGGGAGGGGGTCGGCTACACCTTC. Translation gives CASSSREGVGYTF.

This clone was recorded only once. V is TRBV9 and J is TRBJ2-3; D remains ambiguous. Looked up from germline, CDR1 is SGDLS and CDR2 is YYNGEE. This CDR3 is 12 amino acids long. Between the trimmed V and J ends, which lost 3 bases and 8 bases, there was a span of 10 bases. CDR3 residues: CASSDASVTQYF. The CDR3 nucleotides are TGTGCCAGCAGCGACGCGTCTGTTACGCAGTATTTT.

The chain joins TRBV6-2 or TRBV6-3 to TRBJ2-2; D might be TRBD2 (7 bases). This CDR3 is 16 amino acids long. V was shortened by 6 bases and J by 1 base, with 15 bases between the two germline ends. Germline CDR1 reads MNHEY; CDR2 reads SVGEGT. The CDR3 region is CASSRRGAQNTGELFF. The CDR3 bases are TGTGCCAGCAGCAGACGGGGGGCTCAGAACACCGGGGAGCTGTTTTTT.

The CDR3 coding sequence is TGTGCCAGCAGTTTACTAGCACGGCGGGGAAATGAGCAGTTCTTC. Protein sequence: CASSLLARRGNEQFF. This chain uses TRBV7-2 with TRBJ2-1; D might be TRBD2 (6 bases). Trimming pared 6 bases from V and 7 bases from J, leaving 19 bases between. The CDR3 runs to 15 residues. Germline lookup yields CDR1 SGHTA and CDR2 FQGNSA.

The V gene is TRBV6-6, the J gene TRBJ2-2, with D unclear. CDR3 length equals 16 residues. V gave up 3 bases and J gave up 0 bases, with 11 bases separating them. Germline V gene sequence: CDR1 MNHNY, CDR2 SVGAGI (reference sequence). The CDR3: CASSYSSGSNTGELFF. CDR3 bases: TGTGCCAGCAGTTATTCCAGTGGTTCGAACACCGGGGAGCTGTTTTTT.

The rearrangement joins TRBV2 to TRBJ2-7; 7 bases agree with TRBD2. Germline CDR1 and CDR2: SNHLY and FYNNEI. V shed 4 bases, J shed 4 bases, and the junction held 4 bases outside the gene matches. The CDR3 has 13 amino acids. The CDR3 nucleotides read TGTGCCAGCAGTGTGGGGAGGGAGTACGAGCAGTACTTC. Translating it yields CASSVGREYEQYF. Complete variable domain (other parts from reference TRBV2 and TRBJ2-7): EPEVTQTPSHQVTQMGQEVILRCVPISNHLYFYWYRQILGQKVEFLVSFYNNEISEKSEIFDDQFSVERPDGSNFTLKIRSTKLEDSAMYFCASSVGREYEQYFGPGTRLTVT.

This clone has a handful of counts. V usage is TRBV28 and J usage is TRBJ1-5, with 10 bases fitting TRBD1. The J segment lost 9 bases and the V segment lost 6 bases, leaving 20 bases of the junction unmatched. CDR1 and CDR2 from the germline V gene are MDHEN and SYDVKM. The CDR3 totals 18 residues. The CDR3 nucleotides read TGTGCCAGCAGGTACCGGGACAGGGGCCCTTCCCAGGTTCCGCCCCAGCATTTT. Protein product: CASRYRDRGPSQVPPQHF.

The V call is TRBV9, the J call TRBJ2-7, with a possible D match to TRBD2 (5 bases). In germline, CDR1 is SGDLS, CDR2 YYNGEE. The V end was cut by 0 bases, the J end by 3 bases, with 10 bases between. The CDR3 sequence is 14 residues long. The chain's CDR3 is CASSVAGINYEQYF. The CDR3 DNA reads as TGTGCCAGCAGCGTAGCGGGAATAAACTACGAGCAGTACTTC.

The DNA of the CDR3 is TGCAGTGCGGAGCGAGGTGACACCATATATTTT. Translating it yields CSAERGDTIYF. The rearrangement links TRBV20-1 to TRBJ1-3; D is unresolved. Looked up from germline, CDR1 is DFQATT and CDR2 is SNEGSKA (reference sequence). With 6 bases removed from V and 8 bases from J, the gap between germline ends came to 11 bases. The CDR3 is 11 amino acids.

This clone was seen a few times. The chain employs TRBV2 and TRBJ1-6, with unresolved D. CDR3 length: 14 residues. Germline-derived CDR1 and CDR2 are SNHLY and FYNNEI. V lost 4 bases to trimming and J lost 7 bases, with 11 bases between them. Written as DNA, the CDR3 is TGTGCCAGCAGTGCCCGGACTTACAATTCACCCCTCCACTTT. It translates to CASSARTYNSPLHF. Filled out from reference TRBV2 and TRBJ1-6, the complete variable domain reads EPEVTQTPSHQVTQMGQEVILRCVPISNHLYFYWYRQILGQKVEFLVSFYNNEISEKSEIFDDQFSVERPDGSNFTLKIRSTKLEDSAMYFCASSARTYNSPLHFGNGTRLTVT.

In this sample, this clone turned up once. The rearrangement links TRBV2 to TRBJ2-5; tentatively, D is TRBD1 (6 bases). V gave up 4 bases and J gave up 0 bases, with 6 bases separating them. The germline CDR1 and CDR2 sequences are SNHLY and FYNNEI. This CDR3 is built from 13 residues. CDR3 loop: CASSGDNQETQYF. The DNA of the CDR3 is TGTGCCAGCAGTGGGGACAACCAAGAGACCCAGTACTTC.